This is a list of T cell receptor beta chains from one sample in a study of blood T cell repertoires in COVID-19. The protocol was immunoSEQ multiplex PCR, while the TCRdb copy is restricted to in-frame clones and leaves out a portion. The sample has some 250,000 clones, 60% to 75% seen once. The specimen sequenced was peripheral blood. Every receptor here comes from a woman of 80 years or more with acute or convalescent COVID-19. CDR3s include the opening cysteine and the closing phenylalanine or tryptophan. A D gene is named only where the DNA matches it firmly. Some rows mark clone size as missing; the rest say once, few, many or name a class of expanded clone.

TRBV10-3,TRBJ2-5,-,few,CAISRLPQETQYF,TGTGCCATCAGCAGGTTACCCCAAGAGACCCAGTACTTC
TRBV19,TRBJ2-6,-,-,CASSLGALRSGANVLTF,TGTGCCAGTTCCTTGGGGGCGCTAAGGTCTGGGGCCAACGTCCTGACTTTC
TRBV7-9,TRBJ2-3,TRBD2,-,CASSLSGGAADTQYF,TGTGCCAGCAGCCTTAGCGGGGGGGCCGCAGATACGCAGTATTTT
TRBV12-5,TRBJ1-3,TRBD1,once,CASGLGTGVGNTIYF,TGTGCTAGTGGTTTGGGGACAGGGGTCGGAAACACCATATATTTT
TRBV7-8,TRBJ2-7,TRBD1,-,CASSPGQGLGEQYF,TGTGCCAGCAGCCCCGGACAGGGCCTGGGCGAGCAGTACTTC
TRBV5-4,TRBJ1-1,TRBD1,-,CASSTDRGRVGTEAFF,TGTGCCAGCAGCACCGACAGGGGGCGCGTTGGCACTGAAGCTTTCTTT
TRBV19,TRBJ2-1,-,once,CASSIAHYNEQFF,TGTGCCAGTAGTATAGCACATTACAATGAGCAGTTCTTC
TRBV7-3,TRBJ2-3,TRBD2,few,CASSLRGTSAGTDTQYF,TGTGCCAGCAGCTTAAGGGGGACTAGCGCGGGCACAGATACGCAGTATTTT
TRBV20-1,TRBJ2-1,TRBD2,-,CSASFGGGAKGQFF,TGCAGTGCTAGTTTTGGCGGGGGGGCCAAGGGGCAGTTCTTC
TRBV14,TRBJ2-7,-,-,CASSKATGRFSEQYF,TGTGCCAGCAGCAAGGCGACAGGGAGGTTTTCCGAGCAGTACTTC
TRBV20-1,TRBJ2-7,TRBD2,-,CSASPTSGGGVSYEQYF,TGCAGTGCTAGTCCGACTAGCGGAGGGGGGGTATCCTACGAGCAGTACTTC
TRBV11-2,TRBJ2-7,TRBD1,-,CASSLGTGGYEQYF,TGTGCCAGCAGCTTAGGGACAGGGGGATACGAGCAGTACTTC
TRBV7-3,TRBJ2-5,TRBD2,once,CASSLNAGGRETQYF,TGTGCCAGCAGCTTAAACGCGGGGGGGCGAGAGACCCAGTACTTC
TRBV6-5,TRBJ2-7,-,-,CASRAGDREQYF,TGTGCCAGCAGAGCAGGGGACCGGGAGCAGTACTTC
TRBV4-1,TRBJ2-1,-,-,CASSHGAWGRSYNEQFF,TGCGCCAGCAGCCATGGAGCATGGGGCCGATCCTACAATGAGCAGTTCTTC
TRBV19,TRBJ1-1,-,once,CASRPLKSSEAFF,TGTGCCAGTAGGCCCCTGAAGAGTTCTGAAGCTTTCTTT
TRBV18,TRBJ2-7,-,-,CASSRDTYEQYF,TGTGCCAGCTCAAGGGACACATACGAGCAGTACTTC
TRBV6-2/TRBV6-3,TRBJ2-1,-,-,CASSYRQGQLRTLLSYNEQFF,TGTGCCAGCAGTTATAGGCAGGGGCAGCTGCGTACCCTCCTTTCCTACAATGAGCAGTTCTTC
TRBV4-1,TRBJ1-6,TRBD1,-,CASSQTGVNSPLHF,TGCGCCAGCAGCCAAACAGGGGTCAATTCACCCCTCCACTTT
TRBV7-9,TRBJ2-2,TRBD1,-,CASTNRGQDTGELFF,TGTGCCAGCACCAACAGGGGGCAGGACACCGGGGAGCTGTTTTTT
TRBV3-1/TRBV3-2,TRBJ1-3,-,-,CASSRDTLSGNTIYF,TGTGCCAGCAGCCGCGACACGCTCTCTGGAAACACCATATATTTT
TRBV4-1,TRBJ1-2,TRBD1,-,CASSQGGNRGNYGYTF,TGCGCCAGCAGCCAAGGGGGGAACAGGGGGAACTATGGCTACACCTTC
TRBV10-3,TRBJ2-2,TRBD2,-,CAISGTSGGTNTGELFF,TGTGCCATCAGTGGAACTAGCGGGGGGACTAACACCGGGGAGCTGTTTTTT
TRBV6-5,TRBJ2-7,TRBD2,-,CASKRGGSYEQYF,TGTGCCAGCAAGCGGGGGGGCTCCTACGAGCAGTACTTC
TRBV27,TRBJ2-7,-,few,CASSPLDRIYEQYF,TGTGCCAGCAGCCCCCTTGACAGGATCTACGAGCAGTACTTC